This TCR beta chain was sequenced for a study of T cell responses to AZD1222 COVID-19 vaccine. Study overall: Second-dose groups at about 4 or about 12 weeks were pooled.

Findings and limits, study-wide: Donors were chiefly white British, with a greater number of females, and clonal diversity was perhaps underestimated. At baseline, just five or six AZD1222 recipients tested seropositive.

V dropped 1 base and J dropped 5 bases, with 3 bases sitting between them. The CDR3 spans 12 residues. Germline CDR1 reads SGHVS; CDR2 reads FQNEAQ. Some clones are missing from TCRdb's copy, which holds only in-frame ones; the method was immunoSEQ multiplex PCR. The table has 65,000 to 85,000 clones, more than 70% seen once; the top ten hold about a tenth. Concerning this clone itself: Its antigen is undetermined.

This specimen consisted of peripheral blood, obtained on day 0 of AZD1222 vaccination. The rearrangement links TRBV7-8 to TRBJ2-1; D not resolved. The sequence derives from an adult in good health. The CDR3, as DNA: TGTGCCAGCAGCTTAGGTCACAATGAGCAGTTCTTC. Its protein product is CASSLGHNEQFF.